A selection of T cell receptor beta chains follows, all from one sample in a study of blood T cell repertoires in COVID-19. Sequencing used immunoSEQ multiplex PCR; TCRdb keeps in-frame clones, though not all of them. Among approximately 300,000 clones listed, 70% to 90% were seen once. Sequenced: PBMCs or T cells enriched from blood (not recorded which). These receptors were collected from a woman younger than 30 who had recovered from COVID-19. Both conserved end residues are part of each CDR3. The D gene is left open where the match is weak. The size entry is marked missing in some rows and otherwise reads once, few, many or a size class.

>-|TRBJ1-6|TRBV18|few
TGTGCCAGCTCACCACCGACCCAGGGTTCACCCCTCCACTTT
CASSPPTQGSPLHF
>TRBD2|TRBJ2-1|TRBV19|-
TGTGCCAGTAGTTCAATAGCGGGAGCGGACAATGAGCAGTTCTTC
CASSSIAGADNEQFF
>-|TRBJ1-6|TRBV5-6|-
TGTGCCAGCAGCTTGGCGGGGGGACGCTGGCCGAATTCACCCCTCCACTTT
CASSLAGGRWPNSPLHF
>TRBD2|TRBJ2-1|TRBV6-1|-
TGTGCCAGCAGTGAACTGGCTAGCGGTTTGGGTAATGAGCAGTTCTTC
CASSELASGLGNEQFF
>-|TRBJ2-7|TRBV13|-
TGTGCCAGCAGCCCCTCCATGGCCACCTACGAGCAGTACTTC
CASSPSMATYEQYF
>-|TRBJ2-3|TRBV3-1/TRBV3-2|-
TGTGCCAGCAGCCCAAGAGCAGGGGCAGATACGCAGTATTTT
CASSPRAGADTQYF
>-|TRBJ2-4|TRBV28|-
TGTGCCAGCAGTTTATATGTGACAGAAGCCAAAAACATTCAGTACTTC
CASSLYVTEAKNIQYF
>-|TRBJ2-1|TRBV6-5|-
TGTGCCAGCAGGGGACTCCAACATGAGCAGTTCTTC
CASRGLQHEQFF
>TRBD1|TRBJ1-2|TRBV27|few
TGTGCCAGCAGTTTTTCCTTTCGACAGGGTGACTACTACTATGGCTACACCTTC
CASSFSFRQGDYYYGYTF
>TRBD1|TRBJ1-1|TRBV19|-
TGTGCCAGTAGTCAAGACAGGGTATTCGGGATGAACACTGAAGCTTTCTTT
CASSQDRVFGMNTEAFF
>-|TRBJ1-1|TRBV19|-
TGTGCCAGTAGCTACGGGATGATGGCTGAAGCTTTCTTT
CASSYGMMAEAFF
>-|TRBJ2-5|TRBV27|-
TGTGCCAGCAGACCACGACTGCTGTACCAAGAGACCCAGTACTTC
CASRPRLLYQETQYF
>TRBD1|TRBJ1-1|TRBV27|-
TGTGCCAGCAGTTTCTTCGACAGGGGCCAAGCTTTCTTT
CASSFFDRGQAFF
>TRBD2|TRBJ2-4|TRBV19|-
TGTGCCAGTAGTATAGACGGGACTAGCGGGAGGGTTAAAAACATTCAGTACTTC
CASSIDGTSGRVKNIQYF
>-|TRBJ2-3|TRBV29-1|-
TGCAGCGCACACCCCTTAACAGGGTTGGGCACAGATACGCAGTATTTT
CSAHPLTGLGTDTQYF
>-|TRBJ2-2|TRBV5-1|-
TGCGCCAGCAGCTTCGTAGCGGAAAACACCGGGGAGCTGTTTTTT
CASSFVAENTGELFF
>-|TRBJ1-2|TRBV3-1/TRBV3-2|-
TGTGCCAGCAGCCGGAGCTTAGGGGGACAACTATCTAACTATGGCTACACCTTC
CASSRSLGGQLSNYGYTF
>TRBD1|TRBJ1-3|TRBV7-6|-
TGTGCCAGCAGCCCCGGACAGGGGGGCCGTGGAAACACCATATATTTT
CASSPGQGGRGNTIYF
>-|TRBJ1-1|TRBV4-1|-
TGCGCCAGCAGCCAAGCGGACACCATGAACACTGAAGCTTTCTTT
CASSQADTMNTEAFF
>-|TRBJ2-5|TRBV5-4|-
TGTGCCAGCAGCTTGGCCAAAACTTCGGGGTTAGAGACCCAGTACTTC
CASSLAKTSGLETQYF
>-|TRBJ1-4|TRBV5-4|-
TGTGCCAGCAGCTTGCGGGCGGAGGTTAATGAAAAACTGTTTTTT
CASSLRAEVNEKLFF
>TRBD2|TRBJ2-7|TRBV28|-
TGTGCCAGCAAAAAAACTAGCGGGGTCTCCTACGAGCAGTACTTC
CASKKTSGVSYEQYF
>-|TRBJ1-4|TRBV28|-
TGTGCCAGCAGTCCGCTCGGGAATGGAAATGAAAAACTGTTTTTT
CASSPLGNGNEKLFF
>TRBD1|TRBJ2-1|TRBV3-1/TRBV3-2|few
TGTGCCAGCAGCCAAGGTCCGGGGACAGGGAACAATGAGCAGTTCTTC
CASSQGPGTGNNEQFF
>-|TRBJ2-7|TRBV5-1|-
TGCGCCAGCAGCTTATGGGGCAGCTCCTACGAGCAGTACTTC
CASSLWGSSYEQYF
>TRBD1|TRBJ2-7|TRBV6-5|-
TGTGCCAGCGGATCGTTGACAGGGGCCTACGAGCAGTACTTC
CASGSLTGAYEQYF
>-|TRBJ1-5|TRBV30|-
TGTGCCTGGAGCTCTTGGGCAGGGGATCAGCCCCAGCATTTT
CAWSSWAGDQPQHF
>TRBD2|TRBJ2-3|TRBV9|-
TGTGCCAGCAGCGAGACTAGCGGGGGGGGCGCAGATACGCAGTATTTT
CASSETSGGGADTQYF
>-|TRBJ2-2|TRBV19|-
TGTGCCAGTAGTATCGCGAGAACCGGGGAGCTGTTTTTT
CASSIARTGELFF
>TRBD1|TRBJ1-2|TRBV2|-
TGTGCCAGCCAGGGGGGTTCTCTGGGCGGCTACACCTTC
CASQGGSLGGYTF
>-|TRBJ1-4|TRBV6-5|-
TGTGCCAGCAGTTACTCTACCGGGACACAAATGAAAAAACTGTTTTTT
CASSYSTGTQMKKLFF
>-|TRBJ2-1|TRBV6-5|-
TGTGCCAGCAGTTACTCCCAGTACAGGGACAATGAGCAGTTCTTC
CASSYSQYRDNEQFF
>-|TRBJ2-7|TRBV6-1|-
TGTGCCAGCAGTGAAGGACAGGATCCCTACGAGCAGTACTTC
CASSEGQDPYEQYF
>TRBD1|TRBJ2-1|TRBV7-9|-
TGTGCCAGCAGCCCGCCCGACAGGGTCCCATACAATGAGCAGTTCTTC
CASSPPDRVPYNEQFF
>TRBD1|TRBJ1-3|TRBV6-5|-
TGTGCCAGCAGCTTACAGGGGAAAGGAAACACCATATATTTT
CASSLQGKGNTIYF
>-|TRBJ1-2|TRBV10-3|-
TGTGCCATTCTACGACAGGATTCTTACTATGGCTACACCTTC
CAILRQDSYYGYTF
>-|TRBJ2-3|TRBV30|-
TGTGCCTGGAGTGTAGGCCTGACTAGCACAGATACGCAGTATTTT
CAWSVGLTSTDTQYF
>TRBD1|TRBJ1-4|TRBV5-1|-
TGCGCCAGCAGCCCGGGACAGTCAACTAATGAAAAACTGTTTTTT
CASSPGQSTNEKLFF
>-|TRBJ1-1|TRBV4-1|once
TGCGCCAGCAGCCAAGGGGGCTTCGGCACTGAAGCTTTCTTT
CASSQGGFGTEAFF
>TRBD1|TRBJ1-6|TRBV25-1|-
TGTGCCAGCAGTGAATCAGGGGGTAATCTAGCATATAATTCACCCCTCCACTTT
CASSESGGNLAYNSPLHF
>TRBD2|TRBJ2-7|TRBV9|once
TGTGCCAGCAGCCTCGGGGGGACTAACGTTTACGAGCAGTACTTC
CASSLGGTNVYEQYF
>-|TRBJ1-5|TRBV4-1|-
TGCGCCAGCAGCCATGGCCGGGACACGGGCAATCAGCCCCAGCATTTT
CASSHGRDTGNQPQHF
>TRBD1|TRBJ1-6|TRBV5-1|-
TGCGCCAGCAGCCCGCTTACAGGGGGCGCTTCTAATTCACCCCTCCACTTT
CASSPLTGGASNSPLHF
>TRBD1|TRBJ1-1|TRBV14|-
TGTGCCAGCAGGCCGACAGGGGCAACTGAAGCTTTCTTT
CASRPTGATEAFF
>TRBD2|TRBJ2-1|TRBV6-1|once
TGTGCCAGCAGACCCCGGGCGGGGGGCAACAATGAGCAGTTCTTC
CASRPRAGGNNEQFF